Detailed here is one T cell receptor beta chain. No antigen is known for it. Germline V gene sequence: CDR1 WNHNN, CDR2 SYGVQD (reference sequence). With V trimmed by 1 base and J by 5 bases, 2 bases remained unmatched. This CDR3 is 13 amino acids long. The sample comes from a study of beta chain features in type 1 diabetes. Study findings and constraints: Healthy donors had naive, central memory and Treg TCRB repertoires that appeared less similar than those seen among patients. For patients and controls alike, PCR might favor shorter templates to the same degree. Moderately but significantly shorter TCRB CDR3s were found in Type 1 diabetes patients in all four CD4+ subsets.

Every isolated RNA sample was fully reverse transcribed, so sequencing captured expressed TCRB transcripts. The table came from immunoSEQ multiplex PCR; TCRdb's copy has only in-frame clones and leaves some out. The sample lists roughly 700,000 clones; 13% were seen once. This clonotype was obtained from a man younger than 35 with type 1 diabetes. Sequencing used naive CD4+ T cells from blood. The chain carries TRBV10-1 and TRBJ2-7; 7 nucleotides agree with TRBD1. The CDR3, as DNA: TGCGCCAGCAGTGAGTTAGGGGGCGACGAGCAGTACTTC. Translation gives CASSELGGDEQYF.